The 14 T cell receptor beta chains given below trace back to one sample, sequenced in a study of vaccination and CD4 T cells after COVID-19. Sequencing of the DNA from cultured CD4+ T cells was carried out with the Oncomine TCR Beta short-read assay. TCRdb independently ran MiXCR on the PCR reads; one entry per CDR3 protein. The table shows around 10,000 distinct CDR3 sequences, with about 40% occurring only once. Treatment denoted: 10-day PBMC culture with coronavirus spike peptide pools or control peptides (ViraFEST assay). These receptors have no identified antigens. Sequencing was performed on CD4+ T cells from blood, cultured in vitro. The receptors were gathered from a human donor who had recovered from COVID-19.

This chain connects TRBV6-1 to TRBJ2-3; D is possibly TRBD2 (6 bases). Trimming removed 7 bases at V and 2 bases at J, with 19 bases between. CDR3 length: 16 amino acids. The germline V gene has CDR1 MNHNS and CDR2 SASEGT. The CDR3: CASNPTAGLFTDTQYF. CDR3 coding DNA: TGTGCCAGCAACCCGACGGCGGGGTTATTCACAGATACGCAGTATTTT.

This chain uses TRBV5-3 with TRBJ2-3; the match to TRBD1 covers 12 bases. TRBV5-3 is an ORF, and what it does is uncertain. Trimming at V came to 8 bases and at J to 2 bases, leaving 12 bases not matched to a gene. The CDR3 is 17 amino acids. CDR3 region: CASSRGQGAVVTDTQYF. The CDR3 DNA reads TGTGCCAGCAGCCGGGGACAGGGGGCGGTGGTCACAGATACGCAGTATTTT.

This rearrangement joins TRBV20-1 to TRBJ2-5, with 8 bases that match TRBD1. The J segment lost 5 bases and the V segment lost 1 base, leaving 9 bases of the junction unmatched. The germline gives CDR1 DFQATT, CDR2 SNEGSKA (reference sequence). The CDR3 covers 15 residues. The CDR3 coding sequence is TGCAGTGCTAGAGCACCACAGGGGGTAGGGGAGACCCAGTACTTC. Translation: CSARAPQGVGETQYF.

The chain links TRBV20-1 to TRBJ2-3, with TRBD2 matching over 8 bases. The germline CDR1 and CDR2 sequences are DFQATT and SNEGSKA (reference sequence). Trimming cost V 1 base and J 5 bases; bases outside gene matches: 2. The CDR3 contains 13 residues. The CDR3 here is CSARAGGGDTQYF. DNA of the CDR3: TGCAGTGCTAGAGCGGGGGGGGGAGATACGCAGTATTTT.

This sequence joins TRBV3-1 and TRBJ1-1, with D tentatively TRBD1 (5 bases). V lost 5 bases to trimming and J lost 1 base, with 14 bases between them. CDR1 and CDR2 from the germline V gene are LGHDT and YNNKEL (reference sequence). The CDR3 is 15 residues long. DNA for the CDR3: TGTGCCAGCAGCGGGGGAAGTCGGGCGAACACTGAAGCTTTCTTT. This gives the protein CASSGGSRANTEAFF.

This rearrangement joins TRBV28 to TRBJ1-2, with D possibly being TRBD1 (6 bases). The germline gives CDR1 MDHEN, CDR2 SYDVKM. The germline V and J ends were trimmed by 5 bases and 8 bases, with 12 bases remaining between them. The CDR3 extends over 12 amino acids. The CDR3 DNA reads TGTGCCAGCAGTGTCCCCAGGGGCGGCTACACCTTC. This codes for CASSVPRGGYTF.

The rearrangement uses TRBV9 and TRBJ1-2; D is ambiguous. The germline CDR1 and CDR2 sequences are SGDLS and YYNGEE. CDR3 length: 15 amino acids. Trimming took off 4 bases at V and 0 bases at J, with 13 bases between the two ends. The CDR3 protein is CASSPGAVANYGYTF. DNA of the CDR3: TGTGCCAGCAGCCCTGGAGCGGTAGCTAACTATGGCTACACCTTC.

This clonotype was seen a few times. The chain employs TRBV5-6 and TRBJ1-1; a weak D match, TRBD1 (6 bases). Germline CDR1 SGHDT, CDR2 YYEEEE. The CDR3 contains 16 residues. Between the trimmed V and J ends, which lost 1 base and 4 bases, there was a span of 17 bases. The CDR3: CASSLRLGGGGTEAFF. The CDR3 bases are TGTGCCAGCAGCTTGAGGTTGGGGGGCGGTGGCACTGAAGCTTTCTTT.

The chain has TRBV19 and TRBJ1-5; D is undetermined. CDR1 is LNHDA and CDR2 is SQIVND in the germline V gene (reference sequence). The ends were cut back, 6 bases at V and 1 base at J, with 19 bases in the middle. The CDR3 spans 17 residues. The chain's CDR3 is CASRPAASLGSNQPQHF. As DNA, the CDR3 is TGTGCCAGTAGGCCCGCTGCCAGCCTAGGAAGCAATCAGCCCCAGCATTTT.

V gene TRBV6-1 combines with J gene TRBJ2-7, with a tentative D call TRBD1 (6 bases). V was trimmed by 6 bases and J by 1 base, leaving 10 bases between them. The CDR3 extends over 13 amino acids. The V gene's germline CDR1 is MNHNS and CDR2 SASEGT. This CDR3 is CASRKDSSYEQYF. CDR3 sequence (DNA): TGTGCCAGCAGGAAGGACAGTTCCTACGAGCAGTACTTC.

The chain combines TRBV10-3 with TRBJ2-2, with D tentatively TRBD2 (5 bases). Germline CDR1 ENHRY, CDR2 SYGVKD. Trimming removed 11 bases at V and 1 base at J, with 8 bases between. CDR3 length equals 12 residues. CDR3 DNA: TGTGCCTCCGGGGTGAACACCGGGGAGCTGTTTTTT. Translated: CASGVNTGELFF.

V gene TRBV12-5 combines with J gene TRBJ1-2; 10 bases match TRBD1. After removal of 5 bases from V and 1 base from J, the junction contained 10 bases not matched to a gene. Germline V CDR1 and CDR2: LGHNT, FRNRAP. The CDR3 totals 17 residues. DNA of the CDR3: TGTGCTAGTGGTCTTCGGGACAGGGGAGGATATAACTATGGCTACACCTTC. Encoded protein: CASGLRDRGGYNYGYTF.

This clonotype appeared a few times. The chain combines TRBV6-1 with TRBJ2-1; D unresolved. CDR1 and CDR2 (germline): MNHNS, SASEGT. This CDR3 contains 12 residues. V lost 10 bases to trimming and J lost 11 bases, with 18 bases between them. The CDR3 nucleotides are TGTGCCAACTCAACGAGGCGGAAGAAGCAGTTCTTC. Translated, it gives CANSTRRKKQFF.

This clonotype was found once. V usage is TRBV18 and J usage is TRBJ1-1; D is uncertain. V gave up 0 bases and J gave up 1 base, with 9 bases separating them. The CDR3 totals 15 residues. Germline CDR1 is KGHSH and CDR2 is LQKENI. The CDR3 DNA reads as TGTGCCAGCTCACCACCGAGGAGTTCGAACACTGAAGCTTTCTTT. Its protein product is CASSPPRSSNTEAFF.